The 11 T cell receptor beta chains reported below all come from one sample, sequenced in a study of T cells in Graves' hyperthyroidism and ophthalmopathy. Amplification of TCR beta CDR3 regions was performed using RNA transcripts as template. First-round RT-PCR with HTBI primers amplified the TCR CDR3 region. TCRdb analysed the multiplex PCR reads with MiXCR anew, one entry per CDR3 protein. The sample lists a few hundred thousand distinct CDR3 sequences, approximately 15% occurring once. The sequenced sample was blood. These receptors were taken from a woman aged 25 to 39 with Graves' hyperthyroidism.

The chain has TRBV24-1 and TRBJ2-3; D may be TRBD1 (6 bases). V dropped 6 bases and J dropped 5 bases, with 17 bases sitting between them. Germline V lookup: CDR1 KGHDR, CDR2 SFDVKD. This CDR3 region has 15 residues. The CDR3 bases are TGTGCCACCAGTTCCTACAGGGTGCAGGGAGATACGCAGTATTTT. Translating gives CATSSYRVQGDTQYF.

This clonotype was found a few times. The chain carries TRBV28 and TRBJ2-7, with a possible D match to TRBD1 (6 bases). The ends were cut back, 7 bases at V and 4 bases at J, with 17 bases in the middle. This CDR3 region has 14 residues. Germline V gives CDR1 MDHEN, CDR2 SYDVKM. The CDR3 here is CASTITGTPYEQYF. The CDR3 nucleotides are TGTGCCAGCACCATCACCGGGACACCTTACGAGCAGTACTTC.

This clonotype showed up just a few times. This rearrangement joins TRBV4-1 to TRBJ2-1; D is unresolved. Between the trimmed V and J ends, which lost 4 bases and 9 bases, there was a span of 19 bases. The CDR3 consists of 15 residues. Germline values: CDR1 MGHRA, CDR2 YSYEKL. The CDR3, as DNA: TGCGCCAGCAGCCTCCGAGAGGTTCGAGCGTTTGAGCAGTTCTTC. Protein sequence: CASSLREVRAFEQFF.

This clonotype showed up many times. The V call is TRBV18, the J call TRBJ2-1, with 14 bases that match TRBD2. With 3 bases clipped from V and 3 bases from J, the junction kept 7 bases outside the gene matches. CDR1 is KGHSH and CDR2 is LQKENI in the germline V gene. CDR3 length: 18 amino acids. CDR3 protein: CASSPRTSGRNDYNEQFF. The CDR3 coding sequence is TGTGCCAGCTCACCGAGGACTAGCGGGAGGAATGACTACAATGAGCAGTTCTTC.

V and J are TRBV6-4 and TRBJ2-3; D is unclear. Trimming took off 4 bases at V and 0 bases at J, with 8 bases between the two ends. CDR1 is MRHNA, CDR2 SNTAGT, per germline. The CDR3 sequence is 14 residues long. The CDR3 reads CASSVEPSTDTQYF. In DNA, the CDR3 is TGTGCCAGCAGTGTTGAACCTAGCACAGATACGCAGTATTTT.

This clonotype was seen once. This sequence joins TRBV20-1 and TRBJ2-3, with 11 bases identical to TRBD2. This CDR3 has 13 amino acids. The trim removed 6 bases at V and 6 bases at J, leaving 5 bases unmatched. CDR1 is DFQATT, CDR2 SNEGSKA, per germline (reference sequence). The CDR3 sequence: CSAKLAGADTQYF. Here the CDR3 DNA reads TGCAGTGCCAAACTAGCGGGAGCCGATACGCAGTATTTT.

This clonotype showed up many times. CDR3 coding DNA: TGTGCCAGCAGGCCAGGAGCAACCTACGAGCAGTACTTC. Protein sequence: CASRPGATYEQYF. The chain employs TRBV28 and TRBJ2-7; D is unclear. V lost 6 bases, J lost 2 bases, and 11 bases lay in between. The V gene's germline CDR1 is MDHEN and CDR2 SYDVKM. This CDR3 contains 13 residues.

The chain uses TRBV9 and TRBJ2-7; 11 nucleotides align to TRBD1. The CDR3 extends over 16 amino acids. CDR1 is SGDLS and CDR2 is YYNGEE in the germline V gene. The V and J ends lost 1 base and 1 base, in that order; junction bases with no gene match: 4. CDR3 DNA: TGTGCCAGCAGCGTATGGGACAGGGGGAAATCCTACGAGCAGTACTTC. As protein: CASSVWDRGKSYEQYF.

Ten or more counts support this clonotype. The chain links TRBV28 to TRBJ2-7, with 9 bases identical to TRBD2. The CDR3 loop spans 15 amino acids. The V segment lost 6 bases and the J segment 5 bases; nucleotides outside the gene matches: 11. CDR1 is MDHEN and CDR2 is SYDVKM in the germline V gene. The chain's CDR3 is CASRTQREVKDEQYF. CDR3 nucleotide sequence: TGTGCCAGCAGGACCCAGCGGGAGGTCAAGGACGAGCAGTACTTC.

This CDR3 reads CASSLMLGWHEQYF. The CDR3 region has the DNA TGTGCCAGCAGTTTAATGTTGGGCTGGCACGAGCAGTACTTC. The chain carries TRBV28 and TRBJ2-7; D is ambiguous. CDR3 length: 14 residues. The V gene lost 2 bases and the J gene lost 5 bases, with 13 bases spanning the gap. CDR1 MDHEN and CDR2 SYDVKM come from the germline V gene.

In regard to this clonotype: With a much larger clone just one base away, this may be a read error. This rearrangement joins TRBV9 to TRBJ2-1; D gene unclear. CDR3 length: 11 amino acids. The ends were cut back, 1 base at V and 6 bases at J, with 2 bases in the middle. Germline values: CDR1 SGDLS, CDR2 YYNGEE. The CDR3 is CASSVTNEQFF. The CDR3 DNA follows: TGTGCCAGCAGCGTAACCAATGAGCAGTTCTTC.